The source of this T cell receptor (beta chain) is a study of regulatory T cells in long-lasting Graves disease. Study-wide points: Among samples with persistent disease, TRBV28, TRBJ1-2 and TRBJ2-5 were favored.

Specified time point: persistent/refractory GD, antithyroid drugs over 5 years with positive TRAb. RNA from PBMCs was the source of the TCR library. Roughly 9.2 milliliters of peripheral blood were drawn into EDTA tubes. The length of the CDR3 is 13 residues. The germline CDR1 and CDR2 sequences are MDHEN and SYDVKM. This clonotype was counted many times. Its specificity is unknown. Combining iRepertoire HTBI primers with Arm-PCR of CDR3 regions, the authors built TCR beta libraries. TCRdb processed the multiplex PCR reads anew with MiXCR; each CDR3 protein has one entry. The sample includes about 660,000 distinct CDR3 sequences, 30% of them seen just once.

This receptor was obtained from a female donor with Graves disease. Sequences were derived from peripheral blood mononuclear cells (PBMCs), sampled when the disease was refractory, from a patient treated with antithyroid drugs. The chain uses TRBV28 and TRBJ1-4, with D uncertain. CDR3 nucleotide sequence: TGTGTTACCCAGGACGCCCTGGGTGAAAAACTGTTTTTT. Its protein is CVTQDALGEKLFF.